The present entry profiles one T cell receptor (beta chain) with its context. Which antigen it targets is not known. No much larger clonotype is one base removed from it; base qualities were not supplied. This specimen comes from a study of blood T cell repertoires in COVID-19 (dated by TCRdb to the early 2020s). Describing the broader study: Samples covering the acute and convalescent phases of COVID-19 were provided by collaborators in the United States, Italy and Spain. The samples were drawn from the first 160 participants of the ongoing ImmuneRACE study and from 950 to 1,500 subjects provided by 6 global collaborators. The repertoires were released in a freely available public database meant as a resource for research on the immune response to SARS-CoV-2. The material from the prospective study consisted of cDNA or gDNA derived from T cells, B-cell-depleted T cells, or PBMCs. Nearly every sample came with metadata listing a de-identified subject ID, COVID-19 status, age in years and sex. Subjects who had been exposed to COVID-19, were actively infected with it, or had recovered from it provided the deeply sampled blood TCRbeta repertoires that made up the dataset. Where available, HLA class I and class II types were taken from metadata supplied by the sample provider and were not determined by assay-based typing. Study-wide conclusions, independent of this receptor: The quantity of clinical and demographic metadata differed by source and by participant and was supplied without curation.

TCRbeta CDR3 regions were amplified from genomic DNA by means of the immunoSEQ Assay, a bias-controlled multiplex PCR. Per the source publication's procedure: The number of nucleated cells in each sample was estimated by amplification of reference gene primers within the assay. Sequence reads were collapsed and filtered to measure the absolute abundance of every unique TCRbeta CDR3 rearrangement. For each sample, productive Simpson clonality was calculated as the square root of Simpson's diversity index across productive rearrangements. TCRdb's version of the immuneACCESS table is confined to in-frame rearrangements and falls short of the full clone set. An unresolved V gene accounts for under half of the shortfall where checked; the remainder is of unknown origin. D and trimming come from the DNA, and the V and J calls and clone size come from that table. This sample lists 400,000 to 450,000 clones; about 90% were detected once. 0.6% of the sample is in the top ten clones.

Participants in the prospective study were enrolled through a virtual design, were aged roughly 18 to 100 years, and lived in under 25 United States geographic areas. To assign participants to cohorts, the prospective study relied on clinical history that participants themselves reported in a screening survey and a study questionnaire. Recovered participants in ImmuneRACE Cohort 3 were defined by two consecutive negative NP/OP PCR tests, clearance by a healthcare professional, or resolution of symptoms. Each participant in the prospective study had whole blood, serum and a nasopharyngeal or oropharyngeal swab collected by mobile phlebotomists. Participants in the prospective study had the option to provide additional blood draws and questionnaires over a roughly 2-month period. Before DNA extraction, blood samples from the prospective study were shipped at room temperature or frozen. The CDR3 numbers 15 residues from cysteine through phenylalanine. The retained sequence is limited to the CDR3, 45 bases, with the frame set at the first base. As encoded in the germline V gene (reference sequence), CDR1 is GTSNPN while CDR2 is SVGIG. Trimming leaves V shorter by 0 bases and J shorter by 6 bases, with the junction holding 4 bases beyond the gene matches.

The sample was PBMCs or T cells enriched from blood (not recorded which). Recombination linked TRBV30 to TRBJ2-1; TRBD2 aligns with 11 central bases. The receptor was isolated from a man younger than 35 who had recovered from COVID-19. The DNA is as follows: TGTGCCTGGAGTGTACTAGCGGGAGAACGCAATGAGCAGTTCTTC. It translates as CAWSVLAGERNEQFF. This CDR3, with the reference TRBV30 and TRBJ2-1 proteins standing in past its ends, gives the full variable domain SQTIHQWPATLVQPVGSPLSLECTVEGTSNPNLYWYRQAAGRGLQLLFYSVGIGQISSEVPQNLSASRPQDRQFILSSKKLLLSDSGFYLCAWSVLAGERNEQFFGPGTRLTVL.